This TCR beta chain was found in a study of control samples from healthy donors and cancer patients. The CDR3 loop spans 13 amino acids. Germline V gene lookup returns CDR1 SGHRS and CDR2 YFSETQ. V lost 4 bases to trimming and J lost 4 bases; unmatched junction nucleotides: 3. The method was immunoSEQ multiplex PCR; TCRdb's version includes in-frame clones alone and lacks a portion of them. This sample's table has some 180,000 clones. The sequence was obtained from a woman aged 30 to 39 in good health. Specimen: blood. The gene calls are TRBV5-1 and TRBJ1-1, with 8 bases matching TRBD1. CDR3 region: CASSDDRGTEAFF. CDR3 sequence (DNA): TGCGCCAGCAGCGACGACAGGGGCACTGAAGCTTTCTTT.